Below, 15 T cell receptor beta chains from the same sample are listed, as sequenced in a study of PD-1 blockade in classical Hodgkin lymphoma. Noted time point: cycle 4 day 1 (C4D1), after five to seven weeks of nivolumab. Each and every patient relapsed after autologous stem cell transplantation, and patients got differing brentuximab vedotin exposure. Purified CD4+ T cells were obtained from thawed PBMCs through magnetic negative selection. Clones were read by immunoSEQ multiplex PCR, and TCRdb kept only the in-frame ones, dropping some. The sample records 25,000 to 30,000 clones, approximately 79% being singletons. Sequences were derived from CD4+ T cells from blood, sampled before the fourth cycle of nivolumab. Receptors were obtained from a human donor with classical Hodgkin lymphoma.

This chain joins TRBV6-6 and TRBJ1-2, with a tentative D call TRBD1 (5 bases). In germline, CDR1 is MNHNY, CDR2 SVGAGI (reference sequence). Trimming pared 7 bases from V and 8 bases from J, leaving 20 bases between. The CDR3 runs 14 residues. In DNA, the CDR3 is TGTGCCAGCACTCGAGTAGGGGCGACGGTGGGCTACACCTTC. It specifies CASTRVGATVGYTF.

This CDR3 is CASSVSSQPQHF. CDR3 sequence (DNA): TGTGCCAGCTCCGTCAGTAGTCAGCCCCAGCATTTT. This chain connects TRBV18 to TRBJ1-5, with D unclear. The germline V gene encodes CDR1 KGHSH and CDR2 LQKENI. This CDR3 has 12 amino acids. V dropped 6 bases and J dropped 6 bases, with 9 bases sitting between them.

The chain employs TRBV9 and TRBJ2-5; D remains unclear. Germline V CDR1 and CDR2: SGDLS, YYNGEE. The CDR3 spans 13 residues. Trimming cost V 0 bases and J 4 bases, with 7 bases left between them. CDR3 sequence: CASSVGVGETQYF. The CDR3 DNA reads as TGTGCCAGCAGCGTAGGAGTTGGAGAGACCCAGTACTTC.

This clone was counted between two and nine times. For the CDR3, the DNA is TGTGCCAGCAAATCCGGGACAGAGAATTCACCCCTCCACTTT. This codes for CASKSGTENSPLHF. This chain links TRBV6-5 with TRBJ1-6; 7 nucleotides align to TRBD1. The ends lost 7 bases at V and 7 bases at J; junction bases unmatched: 7. CDR1 is MNHEY, CDR2 SVGAGI, per germline. The CDR3 runs to 14 residues.

This chain links TRBV19 with TRBJ2-3, with D tentatively TRBD1 or TRBD2 (6 bases each). Trimming took off 3 bases at V and 4 bases at J, with 17 bases between the two ends. Germline V gene sequence: CDR1 LNHDA, CDR2 SQIVND (reference sequence). The CDR3 spans 16 residues. As DNA, the CDR3 is TGTGCCAGTAGTATTTCCGGGGGCGCCTGGTCAGATACGCAGTATTTT. As protein: CASSISGGAWSDTQYF. Supplemented by reference TRBV19 and TRBJ2-3, the full variable domain reads DGGITQSPKYLFRKEGQNVTLSCEQNLNHDAMYWYRQDPGQGLRLIYYSQIVNDFQKGDIAEGYSVSREKKESFPLTVTSAQKNPTAFYLCASSISGGAWSDTQYFGPGTRLTVL.

This chain joins TRBV4-1 and TRBJ1-1, with D possibly being TRBD1 (5 bases). Per the germline V gene, CDR1 is MGHRA and CDR2 is YSYEKL. The CDR3 has 17 amino acids. V was shortened by 0 bases and J by 0 bases, with 14 bases between the two germline ends. CDR3 protein: CASSQDRQLYMNTEAFF. The CDR3 nucleotides read TGCGCCAGCAGCCAAGATCGACAGTTGTACATGAACACTGAAGCTTTCTTT.

The chain employs TRBV19 and TRBJ2-7, with 10 bases lining up with TRBD1. Per germline, CDR1 LNHDA and CDR2 SQIVND (reference sequence). The CDR3 is 17 amino acids. V was clipped by 6 bases and J by 5 bases; unmatched bases: 16. Here the CDR3 reads CASRPRPGTGVVHEQYF. Written as DNA, the CDR3 is TGTGCCAGTAGACCTCGTCCGGGGACAGGGGTCGTCCACGAGCAGTACTTC.

The chain has TRBV5-4 and TRBJ2-2; 10 bases agree with TRBD2. The CDR3 is made up of 17 amino acids. Germline loops: CDR1 SGHNT, CDR2 YYREEE (reference sequence). V was clipped by 0 bases and J by 2 bases; unmatched bases: 4. The CDR3 nucleotides read TGTGCCAGCAGCTTGGCTGCTAGCGGGAGTAACACCGGGGAGCTGTTTTTT. This gives the protein CASSLAASGSNTGELFF.

The J gene is TRBJ2-7, the V gene TRBV7-9; 9 bases fit TRBD2. CDR3 size: 18 residues. The germline V gene encodes CDR1 SEHNR and CDR2 FQNEAQ (reference sequence). V lost 5 bases, J lost 7 bases, and 21 bases stayed unmatched. The CDR3 coding sequence is TGTGCCAGCAGCCTAGTAGAGGACTTAGCGGGAGCGCCGAGGGAGCAGTACTTC. Encoded protein: CASSLVEDLAGAPREQYF.

V gene TRBV7-9 combines with J gene TRBJ1-2; perhaps TRBD1 as D (6 bases). The CDR3 loop spans 13 amino acids. Germline loops: CDR1 SEHNR, CDR2 FQNEAQ (reference sequence). V was trimmed by 2 bases and J by 6 bases, leaving 10 bases between them. CDR3 DNA: TGTGCCAGCAGCTTAACAGGGTCGGATGGCTACACCTTC. Encoded protein: CASSLTGSDGYTF. The whole variable domain, remainder taken from reference TRBV7-9 and TRBJ1-2, is DTGVSQNPRHKITKRGQNVTFRCDPISEHNRLYWYRQTLGQGPEFLTYFQNEAQLEKSRLLSDRFSAERPKGSFSTLEIQRTEQGDSAMYLCASSLTGSDGYTFGSGTRLTVV.

In this sample, this clone turned up once. V and J are TRBV2 and TRBJ2-7; 11 bases agree with TRBD2. Germline CDR1 reads SNHLY; CDR2 reads FYNNEI. The CDR3 runs to 16 residues. Germline trimming cut 1 base from V and 3 bases from J; bases unmatched to any gene: 5. The CDR3 sequence: CASSEGTSGGGYEQYF. In DNA, the CDR3 is TGTGCCAGCAGTGAAGGAACTAGCGGGGGCGGCTACGAGCAGTACTTC.

J is TRBJ2-7 and V is TRBV5-6; D unclear. Germline V gene lookup returns CDR1 SGHDT and CDR2 YYEEEE. Trimming cost V 7 bases and J 0 bases, with 11 bases left between them. The CDR3 extends over 13 amino acids. CDR3 in DNA: TGTGCCAGCGCCCTCCAGGCCTCCTACGAGCAGTACTTC. Protein product: CASALQASYEQYF.

The rearrangement links TRBV9 to TRBJ2-1; 7 nucleotides align to TRBD1. After removal of 0 bases from V and 3 bases from J, the junction contained 3 bases not matched to a gene. Germline values: CDR1 SGDLS, CDR2 YYNGEE. CDR3 length equals 15 residues. The CDR3 here is CASSVATGVYNEQFF. The DNA of the CDR3 is TGTGCCAGCAGCGTAGCTACAGGGGTCTACAATGAGCAGTTCTTC. Drawing the rest from reference TRBV9 and TRBJ2-1, the complete variable domain is DSGVTQTPKHLITATGQRVTLRCSPRSGDLSVYWYQQSLDQGLQFLIQYYNGEERAKGNILERFSAQQFPDLHSELNLSSLELGDSALYFCASSVATGVYNEQFFGPGTRLTVL.

A single count supports this clone. This chain connects TRBV28 to TRBJ2-2, with a weak D call TRBD1 (6 bases). CDR1 and CDR2 from the germline V gene are MDHEN and SYDVKM. Deletions cut 7 bases from V and 1 base from J, with 22 bases between. This CDR3 has 18 residues. CDR3 sequence (DNA): TGTGCCAGCACCCTTCCGGTCATGGGACACCTGAACACCGGGGAGCTGTTTTTT. Its protein product is CASTLPVMGHLNTGELFF.

The chain recombines TRBV6-6 with TRBJ1-5, with D uncertain. The CDR3 runs to 15 residues. With 10 bases removed from V and 0 bases from J, the gap between germline ends came to 16 bases. From germline, CDR1 is MNHNY and CDR2 SVGAGI (reference sequence). Here the CDR3 reads CATEARAYSNQPQHF. The CDR3 region has the DNA TGTGCCACCGAGGCACGGGCCTATAGCAATCAGCCCCAGCATTTT.